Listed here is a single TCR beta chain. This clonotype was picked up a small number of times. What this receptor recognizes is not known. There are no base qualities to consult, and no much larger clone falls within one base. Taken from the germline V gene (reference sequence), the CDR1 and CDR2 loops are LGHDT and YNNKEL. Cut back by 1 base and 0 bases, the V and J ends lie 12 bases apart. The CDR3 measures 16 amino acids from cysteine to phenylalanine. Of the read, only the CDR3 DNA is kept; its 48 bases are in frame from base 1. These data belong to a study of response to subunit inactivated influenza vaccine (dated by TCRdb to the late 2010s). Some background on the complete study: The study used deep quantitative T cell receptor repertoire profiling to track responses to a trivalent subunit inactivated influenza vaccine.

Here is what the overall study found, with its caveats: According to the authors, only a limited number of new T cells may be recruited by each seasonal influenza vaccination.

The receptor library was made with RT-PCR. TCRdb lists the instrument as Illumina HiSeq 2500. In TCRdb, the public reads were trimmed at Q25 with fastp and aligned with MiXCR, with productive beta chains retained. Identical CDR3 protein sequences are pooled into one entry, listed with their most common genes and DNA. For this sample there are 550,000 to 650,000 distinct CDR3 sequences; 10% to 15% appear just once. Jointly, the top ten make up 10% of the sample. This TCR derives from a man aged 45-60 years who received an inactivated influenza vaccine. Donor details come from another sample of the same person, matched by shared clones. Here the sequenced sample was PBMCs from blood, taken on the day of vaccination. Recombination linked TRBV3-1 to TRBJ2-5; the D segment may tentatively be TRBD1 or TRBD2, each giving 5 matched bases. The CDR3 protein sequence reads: CASSQGTLVHQETQYF. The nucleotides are TGTGCCAGCAGCCAAGGGACACTAGTCCACCAAGAGACCCAGTACTTC.